This entry concerns a single T cell receptor (beta chain). Its target is not known. A multiplex PCR was run with 60 Vbeta primers and 13 Jbeta primers. TCRdb's copy holds only in-frame clones and misses some; the assay was immunoSEQ multiplex PCR. The sample yields about 98,000 clones, about four fifths seen once. The data were taken from a study of cytomegalovirus exposure and HLA in healthy donors. Study-wide results and caveats: Later analysis revealed greater clonal expansion in HLA-associated TCR beta chains than in equally common others.

CDR3 size: 12 residues. Germline-derived CDR1 and CDR2 are SNHLY and FYNNEI. V lost 7 bases and J 10 bases, leaving 16 bases between the germline ends. This sequence was found in a man between 18 and 35 years old in good health and CMV-seropositive. Sequencing input: PBMCs. V usage is TRBV2 and J usage is TRBJ1-1; unclear D gene. The CDR3 DNA follows: TGTGCCAGCAAGGGAGCCCCCCGCCTAGCTTTCTTT. This gives the protein CASKGAPRLAFF.